The 22 T cell receptor beta chains reported below all come from one sample, sequenced in a study of T-cell reconstitution after alpha-beta-depleted transplantation in children. It was with unique molecular identifiers that the TCRbeta library was prepared. MiXCR, run by TCRdb on the PCR reads, gives a single entry per CDR3 protein. This table holds 800,000 to 1,000,000 distinct CDR3 sequences, about 29% found once. This material consisted of PBMCs, mostly from graft donor cells, taken 360 days after TCRalphabeta/CD19-depleted stem cell transplant. These receptors originate from a boy younger than two who had a stem cell transplant for SCID, so the T cells may come from the graft donor.

The count of this clonotype is one. The chain couples TRBV9 to TRBJ1-5, with D possibly being TRBD1 (6 bases). The germline gives CDR1 SGDLS, CDR2 YYNGEE. V was pared by 0 bases and J by 2 bases, with 9 bases between. The CDR3 covers 15 residues. CDR3 amino acids: CASSVDGGRNQPQHF. The DNA for the CDR3 is TGTGCCAGCAGCGTAGATGGGGGCCGCAATCAGCCCCAGCATTTT.

The chain recombines TRBV12-3 or TRBV12-4 with TRBJ1-5; D perhaps matches TRBD1 (6 bases). This CDR3 comprises 17 residues. V was cut by 0 bases and J by 4 bases, with 16 bases left in between. The CDR3 loop is CASSLAQGGGKNQPQHF. The CDR3 coding sequence is TGTGCCAGCAGTTTAGCCCAGGGAGGGGGAAAAAATCAGCCCCAGCATTTT.

The chain has TRBV28 and TRBJ2-2; the D is unclear. V gave up 3 bases and J gave up 6 bases, with 14 bases separating them. CDR1 and CDR2 from the germline V gene are MDHEN and SYDVKM. The CDR3 has 15 residues. Here the CDR3 DNA reads TGTGCCAGCAGTTTCTGGGAAGTCGGGTCCGGGGAGCTGTTTTTT. Protein sequence: CASSFWEVGSGELFF.

The chain combines TRBV14 with TRBJ2-1, with 8 positions matching TRBD1. CDR1 SGHDN and CDR2 FVKESK come from the germline V gene. The CDR3 is 16 residues long. V shed 4 bases and J 7 bases; nucleotides not matched to a gene: 12. The CDR3 spells CASSRLGQVEKNEQFF. The CDR3 DNA is TGTGCCAGCAGCCGCCTGGGACAGGTAGAAAAAAATGAGCAGTTCTTC.

The chain has TRBV3-1 and TRBJ2-5, with D tentatively TRBD1 (6 bases). Germline loops: CDR1 LGHDT, CDR2 YNNKEL (reference sequence). CDR3 length equals 17 residues. Trimming pared 1 base from V and 2 bases from J, leaving 17 bases between. The DNA for the CDR3 is TGTGCCAGCAGCCAAGGGAGACAGGTACGAGGGCAAGAGACCCAGTACTTC. It encodes CASSQGRQVRGQETQYF.

This clonotype appeared a few times. The chain couples TRBV4-1 to TRBJ2-2; D perhaps matches TRBD2 (5 bases). Germline V gene data show CDR1 as MGHRA and CDR2 as YSYEKL. CDR3 length: 18 residues. V lost 0 bases to trimming and J lost 2 bases, with 16 bases between them. The CDR3 sequence is CASSQESEGAINTGELFF. CDR3 DNA: TGCGCCAGCAGCCAAGAGAGTGAGGGTGCGATTAACACCGGGGAGCTGTTTTTT.

This clonotype occurred a few times. This chain connects TRBV6-1 to TRBJ2-7; maybe TRBD2 (5 bases). Germline V gene lookup returns CDR1 MNHNS and CDR2 SASEGT. Trimming stripped 6 bases from V and 0 bases from J, with 21 bases between. This CDR3 spans 17 amino acids. The CDR3 is CASSSYLPTGSSYEQYF. For the CDR3, the DNA is TGTGCCAGCAGCTCCTATCTCCCCACGGGGAGCTCCTACGAGCAGTACTTC.

The rearrangement uses TRBV12-3 or TRBV12-4 and TRBJ1-5, with a weak D call TRBD1 (6 bases). Trimming took off 7 bases at V and 11 bases at J, with 15 bases between the two ends. The CDR3 is 12 amino acids. CDR3 residues: CASKEGGWAQHF. CDR3 bases: TGTGCCAGCAAGGAGGGGGGCTGGGCCCAGCATTTT.

The table lists this clonotype with many counts. The chain joins TRBV6-2 or TRBV6-3 to TRBJ2-7; D perhaps matches TRBD1 (6 bases). The CDR3 length is 12 residues. Looked up from germline, CDR1 is MNHEY and CDR2 is SVGEGT. Trimming left V 2 bases short and J 4 bases short, with 6 bases between. The CDR3 DNA is TGTGCCAGCAGTTACACAGGGTACGAGCAGTACTTC. Translating it yields CASSYTGYEQYF.

There are a few counts of this clonotype. The chain joins TRBV4-2 to TRBJ2-2; 12 bases match TRBD2. Unmatched junction bases numbered 4, after V lost 1 base and J lost 4 bases. The CDR3 is 17 amino acids. Per germline, CDR1 LGHNA and CDR2 YNFKEQ. CDR3 sequence (DNA): TGTGCCAGCAGCCAAGGACCTAGCGGGGGGGCCACCGGGGAGCTGTTTTTT. As protein: CASSQGPSGGATGELFF.

The V call is TRBV9, the J call TRBJ1-2; D ambiguous. The CDR3 totals 13 residues. V shed 9 bases and J shed 3 bases, with 15 bases lying between them. The germline CDR1 and CDR2 sequences are SGDLS and YYNGEE. DNA for the CDR3: TGTGCCATCAGACCCCAGGAGGACTATGGCTACACCTTC. This gives the protein CAIRPQEDYGYTF.

The sample holds a few counts of this clonotype. J is TRBJ1-5 and V is TRBV12-3 or TRBV12-4, with D possibly TRBD1 on 6 matching bases. Trimming pared 5 bases from V and 3 bases from J, leaving 14 bases between. There are 15 residues in the CDR3. CDR3 DNA sequence: TGTGCCAGCAGTCGACAGGTTGCGGACAATCAGCCCCAGCATTTT. Translation gives CASSRQVADNQPQHF.

The chain employs TRBV29-1 and TRBJ2-1, with D maybe TRBD2 (5 bases). This CDR3 comprises 12 residues. V was pared by 5 bases and J by 8 bases, with 13 bases between. Germline CDR1 and CDR2: SQVTM and ANQGSEA. DNA for the CDR3: TGCAGCGTTCGGCCCGGGAAGCATGAGCAGTTCTTC. Its translation: CSVRPGKHEQFF.

This clonotype was seen repeatedly, ten times or more. The chain employs TRBV27 and TRBJ2-7; D not certain. CDR1 is MNHEY and CDR2 is SMNVEV in the germline V gene (reference sequence). Trimming stripped 6 bases from V and 7 bases from J, with 10 bases between. This CDR3 region has 11 residues. The chain's CDR3 is CASSSSGEQYF. The CDR3 DNA reads TGTGCCAGCAGCTCCTCTGGAGAGCAGTACTTC.

V gene TRBV2 combines with J gene TRBJ1-2; TRBD1 aligns across 8 bases. The CDR3 spans 14 residues. Germline V gene sequence: CDR1 SNHLY, CDR2 FYNNEI. With 7 bases clipped from V and 0 bases from J, the junction kept 4 bases outside the gene matches. CDR3 sequence (DNA): TGTGCCAGCACAGGACAGGGAGCTAACTATGGCTACACCTTC. This gives the protein CASTGQGANYGYTF.

The V gene is TRBV6-2 or TRBV6-3, the J gene TRBJ1-2; D is ambiguous. Germline V gene lookup returns CDR1 MNHEY and CDR2 SVGEGT. The V end lost 6 bases, the J end lost 9 bases, and 14 bases lay between the germline ends. The CDR3 has 12 amino acids. The CDR3 is CASSLPSGSYTF. Here the CDR3 DNA reads TGTGCCAGCAGCTTACCCTCCGGAAGCTACACCTTC.

The chain employs TRBV5-1 and TRBJ2-5, with 12 bases identical to TRBD1. CDR1 is SGHRS, CDR2 YFSETQ, per germline. This CDR3 is 17 amino acids long. Trimming removed 5 bases from V and 3 bases from J; junction bases left unmatched: 11. CDR3 coding DNA: TGCGCCAGCAGATCCGGGACAGGGACAGGGGGCGAAGAGACCCAGTACTTC. It encodes CASRSGTGTGGEETQYF.

In its sample, this clonotype was seen a few times. The chain employs TRBV4-1 and TRBJ2-7, with D perhaps TRBD1 (5 bases). CDR3 length equals 16 residues. V lost 0 bases and J lost 4, with 16 bases in between. From germline, CDR1 is MGHRA and CDR2 YSYEKL. The CDR3 DNA reads as TGCGCCAGCAGCCAAGATATGTTGGCAGGGTGGTACGAGCAGTACTTC. It yields the protein CASSQDMLAGWYEQYF.

This clonotype has only a few counts. V and J are TRBV5-1 and TRBJ2-5; D gene unclear. V lost 4 bases and J lost 5, with 15 bases in between. In germline, CDR1 is SGHRS, CDR2 YFSETQ. The CDR3 runs to 14 residues. In DNA form, the CDR3 reads TGCGCCAGCAGCCTAGGAACGAGAACCGAGACCCAGTACTTC. This gives the protein CASSLGTRTETQYF.

CDR3 residues: CASSELRQGGTEAFF. As DNA, the CDR3 is TGCGCCAGCAGTGAGTTAAGGCAGGGGGGAACTGAAGCTTTCTTT. The chain is built from TRBV10-2 and TRBJ1-1, with 7 bases matching TRBD1. The germline V gene has CDR1 WSHSY and CDR2 SAAADI. The V and J ends lost 1 base and 5 bases, in that order; junction bases with no gene match: 7. The CDR3 is made up of 15 amino acids.

The J gene is TRBJ2-5, the V gene TRBV7-3; no reliable D call. This CDR3 has 14 amino acids. Germline V lookup: CDR1 SGHTA, CDR2 FQGTGA. V was shortened by 5 bases and J by 4 bases, with 14 bases between the two germline ends. This CDR3 reads CASSPTGWGETQYF. As DNA, the CDR3 is TGTGCCAGCAGCCCTACGGGTTGGGGAGAGACCCAGTACTTC.

The V call is TRBV28, the J call TRBJ2-5; D is uncertain. V dropped 5 bases and J dropped 5 bases, with 12 bases sitting between them. Germline CDR1 is MDHEN and CDR2 is SYDVKM. This CDR3 has 13 amino acids. Written as DNA, the CDR3 is TGTGCCAGCAGTAGATGGCTTAGTGAGACCCAGTACTTC. Translated: CASSRWLSETQYF.